Following are 27 T cell receptor beta chains from one sample sequenced in a study of a mutant IDH1 vaccine in newly diagnosed glioma. Produced via immunoSEQ multiplex PCR; TCRdb's table is partial and in-frame only. This table has under 65,000 clones, roughly 80% appearing once. As to time point: baseline, week 1 (first vaccination visit). Treatment in this sample: pre-vaccination baseline after standard-of-care therapy. The source was PBMCs, collected from a glioma patient treated with radiotherapy, temozolomide or both. These receptors originate from a man between 18 and 35 years old with glioma.

CDR3 residues: CSEGGDAYNEQFF. In DNA form, the CDR3 reads TGCAGCGAGGGGGGGGACGCTTACAATGAGCAGTTCTTC. V gene TRBV29-1 combines with J gene TRBJ2-1; D is perhaps TRBD2 (7 bases). The germline V and J ends were trimmed by 7 bases and 4 bases, with 14 bases remaining between them. The CDR3 covers 13 residues. Germline loops: CDR1 SQVTM, CDR2 ANQGSEA.

In DNA form, the CDR3 reads TGCGCCAGCAGCTTGAAATCGTCGGGAGCTGAAGCTTTCTTT. It codes for CASSLKSSGAEAFF. This chain connects TRBV5-1 to TRBJ1-1; D gene ambiguous. The V end was cut by 1 base, the J end by 6 bases, with 13 bases between. The CDR3 is 14 residues long. Per the germline V gene, CDR1 is SGHRS and CDR2 is YFSETQ.

This clone has a single count. The CDR3 coding sequence is TGTGCCAGCAGCGTAGGAGGGACGAGGGGAAATGAAAAACTGTTTTTT. Translating it yields CASSVGGTRGNEKLFF. This chain links TRBV9 with TRBJ1-4, with a tentative D call TRBD1 (5 bases). This CDR3 has 16 residues. V lost 0 bases and J lost 5, with 14 bases in between. CDR1 is SGDLS and CDR2 is YYNGEE in the germline V gene.

The J gene is TRBJ1-1, the V gene TRBV7-9; tentative D call: TRBD1 (6 bases). Germline CDR1 reads SEHNR; CDR2 reads FQNEAQ (reference sequence). V was shortened by 2 bases and J by 5 bases, with 15 bases between the two germline ends. The CDR3 length is 15 residues. Here the CDR3 DNA reads TGTGCCAGCAGCTTAATACAGGGATGGTGGACTGAAGCTTTCTTT. Residues: CASSLIQGWWTEAFF.

The rearrangement uses TRBV7-9 and TRBJ1-5; D call uncertain. Trimming cost V 1 base and J 7 bases, with 5 bases left between them. Germline CDR1 SEHNR, CDR2 FQNEAQ (reference sequence). The CDR3 length is 12 residues. CDR3 sequence reads: CASSLDRQPQHF. Here the CDR3 DNA reads TGTGCCAGCAGCTTAGACCGGCAGCCCCAGCATTTT.

The chain uses TRBV7-2 and TRBJ2-7; 7 bases line up with TRBD1. The V gene's germline CDR1 is SGHTA and CDR2 FQGNSA. With 5 bases clipped from V and 3 bases from J, the junction kept 4 bases outside the gene matches. This CDR3 has 13 residues. The CDR3 loop reads CASSVYRGYEQYF. DNA for the CDR3: TGTGCCAGCAGCGTATACAGGGGCTACGAGCAGTACTTC.

This clone was counted a few times. The J gene is TRBJ2-1, the V gene TRBV11-2; perhaps TRBD2 as D (6 bases). Trimming shortened V by 5 bases and J by 8 bases, and 10 bases separated the two germline ends. CDR1 and CDR2 (germline): SGHAT, FQNNGV. This CDR3 spans 12 amino acids. The CDR3 region has the DNA TGTGCCAGCAGCCCCCGACTAGATGAGCAGTTCTTC. Residues: CASSPRLDEQFF.

The gene calls are TRBV5-6 and TRBJ1-1; D is unresolved. Germline CDR1 is SGHDT and CDR2 is YYEEEE. The CDR3 covers 13 residues. V was clipped by 2 bases and J by 1 base, with 6 bases between them. DNA for the CDR3: TGTGCCAGCAGCTTTGGAAGGAACACTGAAGCTTTCTTT. It specifies CASSFGRNTEAFF.

The gene calls are TRBV2 and TRBJ2-3; a possible D gene is TRBD1 (6 bases). CDR1 SNHLY and CDR2 FYNNEI come from the germline V gene. CDR3 size: 13 residues. V shed 7 bases and J shed 4 bases, with 12 bases lying between them. The CDR3 reads CASNLQGPDTQYF. The CDR3 region has the DNA TGTGCCAGCAATCTACAGGGTCCAGATACGCAGTATTTT.

The chain joins TRBV14 to TRBJ2-1; D gene unclear. CDR3 length: 13 amino acids. V lost 5 bases and J 7 bases, leaving 12 bases between the germline ends. In germline, CDR1 is SGHDN, CDR2 FVKESK. CDR3 in DNA: TGTGCCAGCAGCGTCCGACTGAGGAATGAGCAGTTCTTC. It is translated as CASSVRLRNEQFF.

The gene calls are TRBV5-1 and TRBJ1-1; D unclear. Germline V CDR1 and CDR2: SGHRS, YFSETQ. The CDR3 is 17 residues long. V was shortened by 0 bases and J by 4 bases, with 19 bases between the two germline ends. The DNA for the CDR3 is TGCGCCAGCAGCTTGGCTCCTCCGGACTCGGCATTCACTGAAGCTTTCTTT. Its translation: CASSLAPPDSAFTEAFF.

The chain couples TRBV27 to TRBJ2-1; possible D gene TRBD2, 5 bases. Trimming removed 4 bases at V and 6 bases at J, with 7 bases between. This CDR3 comprises 12 residues. Germline-derived CDR1 and CDR2 are MNHEY and SMNVEV (reference sequence). In DNA, the CDR3 is TGTGCCAGCAGTTCCGAGGGCAATGAGCAGTTCTTC. This gives the protein CASSSEGNEQFF.

This chain connects TRBV28 to TRBJ1-1; D is unresolved. This CDR3 comprises 13 residues. V dropped 4 bases and J dropped 1 base, with 7 bases sitting between them. Germline V lookup: CDR1 MDHEN, CDR2 SYDVKM. The CDR3 protein is CASSWGPNTEAFF. As DNA, the CDR3 is TGTGCCAGCAGTTGGGGTCCGAACACTGAAGCTTTCTTT.

The rearrangement joins TRBV15 to TRBJ1-5; a possible D gene is TRBD1 (5 bases). The CDR3 has 15 residues. V was cut by 3 bases and J by 1 base, with 10 bases left in between. The germline V gene has CDR1 LNHNV and CDR2 YYDKDF (reference sequence). CDR3 loop: CATSRGGDSNQPQHF. DNA for the CDR3: TGTGCCACCAGCAGGGGCGGGGACAGCAATCAGCCCCAGCATTTT.

The gene calls are TRBV4-3 and TRBJ1-2; no clear D. Trimming cost V 0 bases and J 0 bases, with 8 bases left between them. CDR3 length equals 15 residues. Germline V CDR1 and CDR2: LGHNA, YSLEER. Here the CDR3 DNA reads TGCGCCAGCAGCCAAGATAGGCAGACTAACTATGGCTACACCTTC. Encoded protein: CASSQDRQTNYGYTF.

This sequence joins TRBV5-4 and TRBJ2-1, with D possibly being TRBD1 (6 bases). Germline loops: CDR1 SGHNT, CDR2 YYREEE (reference sequence). The V end lost 4 bases, the J end lost 7 bases, and 12 bases lay between the germline ends. This CDR3 contains 13 residues. The CDR3 loop is CASSHGDKNEQFF. For the CDR3, the DNA is TGTGCCAGCAGCCATGGGGACAAAAATGAGCAGTTCTTC.

This chain uses TRBV18 with TRBJ2-5, with a tentative D call TRBD1 (5 bases). The ends were cut back, 3 bases at V and 4 bases at J, with 9 bases in the middle. The germline gives CDR1 KGHSH, CDR2 LQKENI. The CDR3 has 13 amino acids. The CDR3 nucleotides read TGTGCCAGCTCACCCAGGGTTGGAGAGACCCAGTACTTC. Amino acids: CASSPRVGETQYF.

This chain uses TRBV19 with TRBJ1-5; D call uncertain. The CDR3 totals 16 residues. Germline CDR1 LNHDA, CDR2 SQIVND (reference sequence). V was trimmed by 0 bases and J by 3 bases, leaving 12 bases between them. The CDR3 here is CASSIDRKRNNQPQHF. For the CDR3, the DNA is TGTGCCAGTAGTATAGATCGGAAACGGAACAATCAGCCCCAGCATTTT.

The CDR3 is CAISEGTGYSPLHF. Here the CDR3 DNA reads TGTGCCATCAGTGAGGGGACAGGTTATTCACCCCTCCACTTT. The chain carries TRBV10-3 and TRBJ1-6; 8 nucleotides agree with TRBD1. V shed 2 bases and J 8 bases; nucleotides not matched to a gene: 2. Germline values: CDR1 ENHRY, CDR2 SYGVKD. The CDR3 runs 14 residues.

This clone was seen just once. The CDR3 sequence is CASRTGSPTEAFF. For the CDR3, the DNA is TGTGCCAGCAGGACAGGGTCTCCGACTGAAGCTTTCTTT. This rearrangement joins TRBV6-5 to TRBJ1-1, with 7 positions matching TRBD1. Germline V lookup: CDR1 MNHEY, CDR2 SVGAGI. With 6 bases clipped from V and 5 bases from J, the junction kept 6 bases outside the gene matches. This CDR3 has 13 amino acids.

DNA for the CDR3: TGTGCCAGCAGTTACATGGGGCGCGAGTATGGCTACACCTTC. This sequence encodes CASSYMGREYGYTF. The chain employs TRBV6-5 and TRBJ1-2, with a tentative D call TRBD1 (5 bases). Germline V lookup: CDR1 MNHEY, CDR2 SVGAGI. This CDR3 is 14 amino acids long. V gave up 2 bases and J gave up 5 bases, with 12 bases separating them.

V is TRBV7-8 and J is TRBJ1-1, with D uncertain. The CDR3 contains 14 residues. The V end was cut by 5 bases, the J end by 1 base, with 11 bases between. Germline CDR1 SGHVS, CDR2 FQNEAQ. The chain's CDR3 is CASSLVVANTEAFF. Written as DNA, the CDR3 is TGTGCCAGCAGCCTGGTCGTTGCGAACACTGAAGCTTTCTTT. Filled out from reference TRBV7-8 and TRBJ1-1, the complete variable domain reads GAGVSQSPRYKVAKRGQDVALRCDPISGHVSLFWYQQALGQGPEFLTYFQNEAQLDKSGLPSDRFFAERPEGSVSTLKIQRTQQEDSAVYLCASSLVVANTEAFFGQGTRLTVV.

The V and J genes are TRBV10-3 and TRBJ1-2; 10 bases map to TRBD1. J was trimmed by 8 bases and V by 6 bases; bases with no gene match: 6. The CDR3 spans 13 residues. CDR1 is ENHRY, CDR2 SYGVKD, per germline. The CDR3 DNA is TGTGCCATCAGGAGGGGGACAGGGGACGGCTACACCTTC. It specifies CAIRRGTGDGYTF.

The V gene is TRBV5-1, the J gene TRBJ1-1, with a possible D match to TRBD1 (5 bases). The V gene lost 4 bases and the J gene lost 10 bases, with 11 bases spanning the gap. Germline assignment: CDR1 SGHRS and CDR2 YFSETQ. The CDR3 covers 11 residues. This CDR3 reads CASSMLGLAFF. In DNA form, the CDR3 reads TGCGCCAGCAGCATGTTGGGGCTAGCTTTCTTT.

The rearrangement uses TRBV19 and TRBJ1-1, with 7 bases identical to TRBD1. Per germline, CDR1 LNHDA and CDR2 SQIVND (reference sequence). The ends lost 5 bases at V and 1 base at J; junction bases unmatched: 7. This CDR3 region has 15 residues. The chain's CDR3 is CASSGDRTGNTEAFF. The CDR3 DNA reads TGTGCCAGTAGTGGGGACCGGACAGGGAACACTGAAGCTTTCTTT.

This sequence joins TRBV5-1 and TRBJ2-2, with D possibly being TRBD1 or TRBD2 (5 bases each). The CDR3 has 14 amino acids. CDR1 SGHRS and CDR2 YFSETQ come from the germline V gene. V lost 5 bases, J lost 5 bases, and 13 bases lay in between. The CDR3 DNA reads as TGCGCCAGCAGTCTGGACGGGACGACCGGGGAGCTGTTTTTT. This gives the protein CASSLDGTTGELFF.

The V call is TRBV5-1, the J call TRBJ2-7, with 9 bases lining up with TRBD1. In germline, CDR1 is SGHRS, CDR2 YFSETQ. The ends lost 4 bases at V and 7 bases at J; junction bases unmatched: 12. This CDR3 is built from 15 residues. Written as DNA, the CDR3 is TGCGCCAGCAGCACCCCGGGGACAGGGTCTAGGGAGCAGTACTTC. Protein sequence: CASSTPGTGSREQYF.